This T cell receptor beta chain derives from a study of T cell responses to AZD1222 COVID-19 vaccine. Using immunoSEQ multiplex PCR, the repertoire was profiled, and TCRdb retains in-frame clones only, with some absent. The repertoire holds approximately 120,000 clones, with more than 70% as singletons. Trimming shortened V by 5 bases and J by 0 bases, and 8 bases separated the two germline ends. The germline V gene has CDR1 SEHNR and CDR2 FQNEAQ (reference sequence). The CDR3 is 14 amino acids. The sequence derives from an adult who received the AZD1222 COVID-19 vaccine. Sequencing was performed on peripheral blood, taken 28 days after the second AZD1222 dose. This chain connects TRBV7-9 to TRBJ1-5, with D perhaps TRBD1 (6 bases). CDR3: CASSPDSSNQPQHF. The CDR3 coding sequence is TGTGCCAGCAGCCCGGACAGTAGCAATCAGCCCCAGCATTTT.